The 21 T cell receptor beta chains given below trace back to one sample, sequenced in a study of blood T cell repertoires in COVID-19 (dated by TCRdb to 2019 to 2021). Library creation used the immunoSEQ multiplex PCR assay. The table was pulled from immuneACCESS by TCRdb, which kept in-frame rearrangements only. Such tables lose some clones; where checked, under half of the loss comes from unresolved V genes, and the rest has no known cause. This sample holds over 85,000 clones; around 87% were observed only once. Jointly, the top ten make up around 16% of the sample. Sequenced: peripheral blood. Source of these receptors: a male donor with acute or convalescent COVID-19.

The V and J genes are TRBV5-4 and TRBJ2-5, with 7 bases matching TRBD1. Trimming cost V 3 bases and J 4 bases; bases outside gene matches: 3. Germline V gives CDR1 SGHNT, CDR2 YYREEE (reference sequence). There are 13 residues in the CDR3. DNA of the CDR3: TGTGCCAGCAGCTCAGGGGGTTCAGAGACCCAGTACTTC. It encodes CASSSGGSETQYF.

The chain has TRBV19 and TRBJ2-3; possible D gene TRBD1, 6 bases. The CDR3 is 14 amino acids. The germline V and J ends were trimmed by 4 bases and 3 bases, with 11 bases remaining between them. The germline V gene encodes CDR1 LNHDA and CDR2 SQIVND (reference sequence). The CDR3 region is CASSNGQLTDTQYF. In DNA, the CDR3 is TGTGCCAGTAGTAACGGACAGTTAACAGATACGCAGTATTTT.

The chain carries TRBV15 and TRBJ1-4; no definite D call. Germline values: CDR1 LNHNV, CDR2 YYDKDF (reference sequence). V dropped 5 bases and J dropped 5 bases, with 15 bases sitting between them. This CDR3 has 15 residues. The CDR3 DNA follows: TGTGCCACCAGCCCCGCAGCAGGATGGAATGAAAAACTGTTTTTT. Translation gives CATSPAAGWNEKLFF.

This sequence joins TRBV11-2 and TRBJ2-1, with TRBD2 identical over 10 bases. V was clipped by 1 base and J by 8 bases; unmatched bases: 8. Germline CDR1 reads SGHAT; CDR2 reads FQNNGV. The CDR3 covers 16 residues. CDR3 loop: CASSLVMSGGADEQFF. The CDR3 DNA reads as TGTGCCAGCAGCTTAGTAATGAGCGGGGGGGCCGATGAGCAGTTCTTC.

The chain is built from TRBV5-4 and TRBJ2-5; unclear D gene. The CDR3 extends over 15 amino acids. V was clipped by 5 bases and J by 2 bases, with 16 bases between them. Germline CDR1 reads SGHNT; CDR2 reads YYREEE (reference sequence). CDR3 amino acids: CASRAAAQGQETQYF. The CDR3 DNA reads TGTGCCAGCAGGGCTGCGGCCCAAGGACAAGAGACCCAGTACTTC.

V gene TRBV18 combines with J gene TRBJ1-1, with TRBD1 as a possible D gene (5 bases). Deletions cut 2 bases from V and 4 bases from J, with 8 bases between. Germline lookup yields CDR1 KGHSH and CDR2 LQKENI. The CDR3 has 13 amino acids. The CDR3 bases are TGTGCCAGCTCACCAGGGGGGATCACTGAAGCTTTCTTT. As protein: CASSPGGITEAFF.

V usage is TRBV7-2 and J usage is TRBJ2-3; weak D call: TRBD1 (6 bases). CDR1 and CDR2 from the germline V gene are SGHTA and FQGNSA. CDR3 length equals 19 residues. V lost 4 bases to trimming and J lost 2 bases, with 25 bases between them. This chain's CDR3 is CASSSQGHQPRGYTDTQYF. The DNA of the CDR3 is TGTGCCAGCAGCTCTCAGGGGCACCAACCGAGGGGTTACACAGATACGCAGTATTTT.

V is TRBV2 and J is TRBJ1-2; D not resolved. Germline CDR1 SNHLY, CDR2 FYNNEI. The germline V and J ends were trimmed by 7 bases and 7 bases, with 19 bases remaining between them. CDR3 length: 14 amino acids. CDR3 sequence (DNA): TGTGCCAGCATCATCGGGTCCGGGTCGGTTGGCTACACCTTC. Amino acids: CASIIGSGSVGYTF. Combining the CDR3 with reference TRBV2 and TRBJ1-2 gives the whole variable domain EPEVTQTPSHQVTQMGQEVILRCVPISNHLYFYWYRQILGQKVEFLVSFYNNEISEKSEIFDDQFSVERPDGSNFTLKIRSTKLEDSAMYFCASIIGSGSVGYTFGSGTRLTVV.

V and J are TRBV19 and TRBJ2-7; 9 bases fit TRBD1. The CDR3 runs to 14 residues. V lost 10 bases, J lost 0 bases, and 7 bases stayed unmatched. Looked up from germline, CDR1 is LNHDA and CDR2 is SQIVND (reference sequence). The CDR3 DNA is TGTGCCACTTCGGACAGGGGAACCTCCTACGAGCAGTACTTC. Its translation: CATSDRGTSYEQYF.

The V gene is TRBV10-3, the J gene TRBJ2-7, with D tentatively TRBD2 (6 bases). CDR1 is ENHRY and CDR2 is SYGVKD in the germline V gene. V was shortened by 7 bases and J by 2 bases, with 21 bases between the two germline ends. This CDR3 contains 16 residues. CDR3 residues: CAITQRVGEGAYEQYF. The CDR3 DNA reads TGTGCCATCACCCAGCGGGTAGGGGAAGGGGCCTACGAGCAGTACTTC.

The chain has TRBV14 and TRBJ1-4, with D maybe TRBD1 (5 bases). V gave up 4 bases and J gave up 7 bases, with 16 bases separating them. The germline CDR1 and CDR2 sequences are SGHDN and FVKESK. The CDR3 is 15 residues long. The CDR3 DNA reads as TGTGCCAGCAGCCTGCTGGGGGGGAGCGGTGAAAAACTGTTTTTT. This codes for CASSLLGGSGEKLFF.

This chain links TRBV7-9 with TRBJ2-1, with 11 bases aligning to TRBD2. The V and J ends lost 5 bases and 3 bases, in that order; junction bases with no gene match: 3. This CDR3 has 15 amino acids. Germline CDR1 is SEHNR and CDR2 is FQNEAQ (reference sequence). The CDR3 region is CASSTLAGDYNEQFF. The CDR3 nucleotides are TGTGCCAGCAGCACACTAGCGGGGGACTACAATGAGCAGTTCTTC.

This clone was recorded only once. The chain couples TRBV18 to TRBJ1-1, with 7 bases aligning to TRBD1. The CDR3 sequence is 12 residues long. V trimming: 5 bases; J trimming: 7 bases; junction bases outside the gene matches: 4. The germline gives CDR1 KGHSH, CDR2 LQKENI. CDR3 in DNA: TGTGCCAGCTCAGCTACAGGGGTTGAAGCTTTCTTT. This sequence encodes CASSATGVEAFF.

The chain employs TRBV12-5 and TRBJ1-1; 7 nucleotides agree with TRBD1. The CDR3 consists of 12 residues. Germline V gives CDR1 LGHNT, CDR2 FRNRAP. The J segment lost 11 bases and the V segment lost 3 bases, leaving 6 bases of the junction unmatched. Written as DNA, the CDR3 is TGTGCTAGTGGTTTAGACAGGGACTTGGCTTTCTTT. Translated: CASGLDRDLAFF.

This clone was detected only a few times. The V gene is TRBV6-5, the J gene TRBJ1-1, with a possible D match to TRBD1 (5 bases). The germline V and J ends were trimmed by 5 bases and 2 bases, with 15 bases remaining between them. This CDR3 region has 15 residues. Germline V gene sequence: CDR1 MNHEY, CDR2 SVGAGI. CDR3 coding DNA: TGTGCCAGCAGTCCCACCCTCGGGGGAAACACTGAAGCTTTCTTT. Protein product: CASSPTLGGNTEAFF.

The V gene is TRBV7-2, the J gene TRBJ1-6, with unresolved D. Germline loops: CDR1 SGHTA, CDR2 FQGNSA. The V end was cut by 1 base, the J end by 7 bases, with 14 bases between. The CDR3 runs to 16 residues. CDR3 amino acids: CASSLGGRGWNSPLHF. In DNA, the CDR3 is TGTGCCAGCAGCTTAGGAGGGAGAGGGTGGAATTCACCCCTCCACTTT.

The CDR3 nucleotides are TGTGCCAGCAGCCCGGCTGGGCAGGCCTACGAGCAGTACTTC. It encodes CASSPAGQAYEQYF. The rearrangement links TRBV6-6 to TRBJ2-7; unclear D gene. CDR1 and CDR2 (germline): MNHNY, SVGAGI (reference sequence). Trimming shortened V by 6 bases and J by 2 bases, and 14 bases separated the two germline ends. This CDR3 has 14 amino acids.

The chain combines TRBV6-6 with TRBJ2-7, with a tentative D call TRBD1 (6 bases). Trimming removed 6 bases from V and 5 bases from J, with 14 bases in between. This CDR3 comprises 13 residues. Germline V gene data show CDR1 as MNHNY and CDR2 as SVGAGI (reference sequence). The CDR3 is CASSKGHIDEQYF. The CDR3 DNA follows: TGTGCCAGCAGCAAGGGACATATCGACGAGCAGTACTTC.

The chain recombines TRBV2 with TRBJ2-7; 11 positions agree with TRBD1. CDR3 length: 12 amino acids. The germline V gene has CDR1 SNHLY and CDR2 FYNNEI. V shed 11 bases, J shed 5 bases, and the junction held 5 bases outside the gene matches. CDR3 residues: CAGQGALDEQYF. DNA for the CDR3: TGTGCCGGACAGGGGGCTCTGGACGAGCAGTACTTC. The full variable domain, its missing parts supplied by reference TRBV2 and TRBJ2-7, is EPEVTQTPSHQVTQMGQEVILRCVPISNHLYFYWYRQILGQKVEFLVSFYNNEISEKSEIFDDQFSVERPDGSNFTLKIRSTKLEDSAMYFCAGQGALDEQYFGPGTRLTVT.

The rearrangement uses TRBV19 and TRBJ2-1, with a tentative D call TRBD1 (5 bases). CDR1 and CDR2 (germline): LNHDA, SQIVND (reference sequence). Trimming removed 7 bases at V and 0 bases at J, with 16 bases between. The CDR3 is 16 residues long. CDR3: CASTLDRASSYNEQFF. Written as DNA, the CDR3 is TGTGCCAGTACCCTTGACAGAGCGAGCTCCTACAATGAGCAGTTCTTC.

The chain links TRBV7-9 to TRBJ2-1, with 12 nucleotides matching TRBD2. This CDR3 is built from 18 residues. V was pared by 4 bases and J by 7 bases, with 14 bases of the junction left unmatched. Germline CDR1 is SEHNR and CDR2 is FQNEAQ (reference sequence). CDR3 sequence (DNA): TGTGCCAGCAGCTCCCGAAAAGGACTAGCGGGGCTCCCTAATGAGCAGTTCTTC. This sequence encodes CASSSRKGLAGLPNEQFF. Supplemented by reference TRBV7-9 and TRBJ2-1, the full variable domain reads DTGVSQNPRHKITKRGQNVTFRCDPISEHNRLYWYRQTLGQGPEFLTYFQNEAQLEKSRLLSDRFSAERPKGSFSTLEIQRTEQGDSAMYLCASSSRKGLAGLPNEQFFGPGTRLTVL.